Reported below is one T cell receptor beta chain. Its antigen remains unknown. The data were taken from a study of graft-versus-host responses after intestinal transplantation. Study as a whole: Every recipient underwent anti-thymocyte globulin induction, then tacrolimus and steroids for around three years.

Study-level findings and limits: Circulating GvH clone levels at their peak were associated with HvG declines (early post-transplant).

Generated by immunoSEQ multiplex PCR, the TCRdb table keeps only in-frame clones and is missing some. The sample has over 100,000 clones, approximately 95% seen once. The CDR3 covers 13 residues. V was pared by 3 bases and J by 4 bases, with 9 bases between. The V gene's germline CDR1 is SGHRS and CDR2 YFSETQ. The chain joins TRBV5-1 to TRBJ2-3, with D perhaps TRBD2 (5 bases). Source: unstimulated CD4+ T cells sorted from spleen or lymph node cells, taken before intestinal transplant. The sequence came from a human donor who received an intestinal transplant. The DNA for the CDR3 is TGCGCCAGCAGCTCATTACTAGCAGATACGCAGTATTTT. It yields the protein CASSSLLADTQYF. Full variable domain (outside the CDR3, taken from reference TRBV5-1 and TRBJ2-3): KAGVTQTPRYLIKTRGQQVTLSCSPISGHRSVSWYQQTPGQGLQFLFEYFSETQRNKGNFPGRFSGRQFSNSRSEMNVSTLELGDSALYLCASSSLLADTQYFGPGTRLTVL.